The 27 T cell receptor beta chains presented below share a single source sample, sequenced in a study of Ad26.COV2.S vaccination and SARS-CoV-2 variants. The method was immunoSEQ multiplex PCR; TCRdb's version includes in-frame clones alone and lacks a portion of them. The table includes roughly 240,000 clones, approximately 88% detected once. Regarding treatment: some 19 received Ad26.COV2.S at low or high dose, single or two shots; about 5 received placebo; per-sample allocation not given. Material that was analyzed had been drawn on day 63 after the first vaccine or placebo injection. The sample was peripheral blood, taken in a trial of Ad26.COV2.S vaccine versus placebo. All receptors derive from a person aged 18-65 years who received the Ad26.COV2.S COVID-19 vaccine or a placebo.

The chain has TRBV12-3 or TRBV12-4 and TRBJ1-5; D not resolved. This CDR3 is 13 amino acids long. V lost 1 base to trimming and J lost 7 bases, with 8 bases between them. The CDR3: CASSLGGFQPQHF. In nucleotides, the CDR3 is TGTGCCAGCAGTTTAGGGGGATTCCAGCCCCAGCATTTT.

The chain recombines TRBV6-1 with TRBJ2-7; D is undetermined. The CDR3 is 14 amino acids. V was clipped by 2 bases and J by 2 bases, with 10 bases between them. The germline V gene encodes CDR1 MNHNS and CDR2 SASEGT. The DNA of the CDR3 is TGTGCCAGCAGTGAATTGGTCACTGCCTACGAGCAGTACTTC. Amino acids: CASSELVTAYEQYF.

J is TRBJ1-5 and V is TRBV28, with 8 positions matching TRBD1. Germline lookup yields CDR1 MDHEN and CDR2 SYDVKM. The CDR3 has 16 residues. J was trimmed by 0 bases and V by 6 bases; bases with no gene match: 7. The chain's CDR3 is CASRGQVPYSNQPQHF. The CDR3 DNA is TGTGCCAGCAGGGGACAGGTCCCATATAGCAATCAGCCCCAGCATTTT.

V is TRBV7-2 and J is TRBJ1-2, with D unresolved. Germline lookup yields CDR1 SGHTA and CDR2 FQGNSA. CDR3 length: 15 amino acids. V lost 5 bases, J lost 10 bases, and 23 bases lay in between. CDR3 coding DNA: TGTGCCAGCAGCCAAACCACCTTACGATGGGGATTCTACACCTTC. This gives the protein CASSQTTLRWGFYTF.

The V call is TRBV10-2, the J call TRBJ1-1, with TRBD1 as a possible D gene (5 bases). Germline V gene lookup returns CDR1 WSHSY and CDR2 SAAADI. CDR3 length equals 15 residues. Trimming removed 0 bases at V and 1 base at J, with 9 bases between. CDR3 region: CASSESGVQNTEAFF. For the CDR3, the DNA is TGCGCCAGCAGTGAGTCGGGGGTACAGAACACTGAAGCTTTCTTT.

The rearrangement links TRBV28 to TRBJ1-5; D is undetermined. The CDR3 runs 16 residues. V was cut by 5 bases and J by 1 base, with 15 bases left in between. Germline CDR1 is MDHEN and CDR2 is SYDVKM. Here the CDR3 DNA reads TGTGCCAGCAGTGCGGGTAGAGGCTTAAGCAATCAGCCCCAGCATTTT. Translation gives CASSAGRGLSNQPQHF.

The chain uses TRBV24-1 and TRBJ1-2; 9 nucleotides line up with TRBD1. Germline values: CDR1 KGHDR, CDR2 SFDVKD. Trimming took 3 bases from V and 4 from J; bases not matched to a gene: 2. The CDR3 contains 14 residues. The CDR3 here is CATSDGGQGYGYTF. The DNA of the CDR3 is TGTGCCACCAGTGATGGGGGACAGGGCTATGGCTACACCTTC.

The V and J genes are TRBV28 and TRBJ1-6; D is ambiguous. The V end lost 6 bases, the J end lost 4 bases, and 7 bases lay between the germline ends. The CDR3 runs 13 residues. Germline V gene data show CDR1 as MDHEN and CDR2 as SYDVKM. The CDR3 loop is CASRGPYNSPLHF. Written as DNA, the CDR3 is TGTGCCAGCAGAGGGCCTTATAATTCACCCCTCCACTTT.

The CDR3 coding sequence is TGTGCCACCAGCAGACAGGTCCAAGAGACCCAGTACTTC. Translated: CATSRQVQETQYF. This chain joins TRBV15 and TRBJ2-5; unclear D gene. V was pared by 2 bases and J by 1 base, with 5 bases between. In germline, CDR1 is LNHNV, CDR2 YYDKDF (reference sequence). This CDR3 comprises 13 residues.

V is TRBV12-5 and J is TRBJ1-1; 7 bases line up with TRBD1. CDR3 length: 12 residues. With V trimmed by 8 bases and J by 5 bases, 5 bases remained unmatched. Germline CDR1 reads LGHNT; CDR2 reads FRNRAP. DNA for the CDR3: TGTGCTAGTAGAGGGGGCAGGACTGAAGCTTTCTTT. Translated, it gives CASRGGRTEAFF.

This chain links TRBV18 with TRBJ1-1; D call uncertain. Germline CDR1 and CDR2: KGHSH and LQKENI. V was cut by 3 bases and J by 0 bases, with 11 bases left in between. The CDR3 covers 15 residues. The CDR3 DNA sequence: TGTGCCAGCTCACCGGAGTTCCCAGTGAACACTGAAGCTTTCTTT. This sequence encodes CASSPEFPVNTEAFF.

The chain links TRBV1 to TRBJ1-1; the table assigns TRBD1, which was not confirmed against the DNA. TRBV1 is annotated as a pseudogene. This CDR3 has 16 amino acids. CDR3 DNA sequence: TGCACCAGCAGCCAGGACCTCGGACAGGATGGTACTGAAGCTTTCTTT. This sequence encodes CTSSQDLGQDGTEAFF.

The chain recombines TRBV6-5 with TRBJ1-1; D call uncertain. This CDR3 contains 11 residues. The V gene lost 6 bases and the J gene lost 11 bases, with 13 bases spanning the gap. The V gene's germline CDR1 is MNHEY and CDR2 SVGAGI. Here the CDR3 reads CASRGGRMAFF. The DNA for the CDR3 is TGTGCCAGCAGGGGAGGTCGCATGGCTTTCTTT.

J is TRBJ1-1 and V is TRBV5-5; weak D call: TRBD1 (5 bases). Germline lookup yields CDR1 SGHKS and CDR2 YYEKEE (reference sequence). V lost 4 bases and J lost 11, with 12 bases in between. The length of the CDR3 is 11 residues. The CDR3 region has the DNA TGTGCCAGCAGCCCCCTGAGGGGCGCTTTCTTT. It is translated as CASSPLRGAFF.

This clone was found once. The rearrangement links TRBV4-1 to TRBJ1-1; D is undetermined. Trimming removed 0 bases from V and 5 bases from J, with 10 bases in between. The CDR3 runs 14 residues. CDR1 is MGHRA, CDR2 YSYEKL, per germline. Written as DNA, the CDR3 is TGCGCCAGCAGCCAAGATTTGAGCAGGACTGAAGCTTTCTTT. Residues: CASSQDLSRTEAFF.

The J gene is TRBJ2-1, the V gene TRBV6-5, with a possible D match to TRBD1 (5 bases). CDR1 is MNHEY, CDR2 SVGAGI, per germline. This CDR3 contains 12 residues. Trimming removed 5 bases at V and 7 bases at J, with 9 bases between. CDR3 sequence (DNA): TGTGCCAGCAGTACCAACAGGAATGAGCAGTTCTTC. The encoded protein is CASSTNRNEQFF.

This clone occurred a few times. The chain joins TRBV10-3 to TRBJ1-6; 7 nucleotides line up with TRBD1. Germline loops: CDR1 ENHRY, CDR2 SYGVKD. The CDR3 covers 13 residues. Germline trimming cut 5 bases from V and 8 bases from J; bases unmatched to any gene: 3. In DNA form, the CDR3 reads TGTGCCATCAGTACAGACAGGGATTCACCCCTCCACTTT. Encoded protein: CAISTDRDSPLHF.

This chain links TRBV2 with TRBJ2-2, with 11 bases aligning to TRBD2. The CDR3 consists of 15 residues. J was trimmed by 4 bases and V by 7 bases; bases with no gene match: 5. Germline V CDR1 and CDR2: SNHLY, FYNNEI. CDR3 nucleotides: TGTGCCAGCACCCTAGCGGGGGGAGCCACCGGGGAGCTGTTTTTT. Translated, it gives CASTLAGGATGELFF.

CDR3 loop: CASSYNGQGSSGANVLTF. CDR3 sequence (DNA): TGTGCCAGCAGTTACAACGGACAGGGGTCCTCTGGGGCCAACGTCCTGACTTTC. V is TRBV6-2 or TRBV6-3 and J is TRBJ2-6; the match to TRBD1 covers 9 bases. The CDR3 runs to 18 residues. V shed 2 bases and J 0 bases; nucleotides not matched to a gene: 5. Germline CDR1 is MNHEY and CDR2 is SVGEGT.

This chain connects TRBV28 to TRBJ2-4; 10 positions match TRBD2. The junction had 18 bases not matched to a gene; V was cut back by 6 bases and J by 4 bases. The CDR3 runs 19 residues. Germline CDR1 MDHEN, CDR2 SYDVKM. CDR3 sequence (DNA): TGTGCCAGCAGGGACAGGCGGGACTGGACTAGCGGACTAAAAAACATTCAGTACTTC. Translation: CASRDRRDWTSGLKNIQYF. Complete variable domain (other parts from reference TRBV28 and TRBJ2-4): DVKVTQSSRYLVKRTGEKVFLECVQDMDHENMFWYRQDPGLGLRLIYFSYDVKMKEKGDIPEGYSVSREKKERFSLILESASTNQTSMYLCASRDRRDWTSGLKNIQYFGAGTRLSVL.

The chain couples TRBV5-1 to TRBJ2-7, with unresolved D. Germline CDR1 and CDR2: SGHRS and YFSETQ. The CDR3 sequence is 14 residues long. The germline V and J ends were trimmed by 1 base and 7 bases, with 15 bases remaining between them. The CDR3: CASSLLTRVGEQYF. The DNA of the CDR3 is TGCGCCAGCAGCTTGCTGACAAGGGTTGGGGAGCAGTACTTC.

J is TRBJ2-3 and V is TRBV6-2 or TRBV6-3, with no clear D. The CDR3 spans 12 residues. The V end was cut by 6 bases, the J end by 8 bases, with 12 bases between. The germline V gene encodes CDR1 MNHEY and CDR2 SVGEGT. This chain's CDR3 is CASSELSRTQYF. The CDR3 bases are TGTGCCAGCAGCGAGTTATCCCGTACGCAGTATTTT.

This clone was seen a handful of times. J is TRBJ2-1 and V is TRBV29-1; 8 nucleotides line up with TRBD1. Germline CDR1 reads SQVTM; CDR2 reads ANQGSEA. The CDR3 is made up of 15 amino acids. V was pared by 1 base and J by 4 bases, with 6 bases of the junction left unmatched. CDR3 region: CSVEAGRGLYNEQFF. Here the CDR3 DNA reads TGCAGCGTTGAAGCGGGCAGGGGGCTGTACAATGAGCAGTTCTTC.

The CDR3 bases are TGTGCCAGCAGTACGGGGCCGAACACTGAAGCTTTCTTT. This gives the protein CASSTGPNTEAFF. The rearrangement uses TRBV2 and TRBJ1-1; TRBD1 is a possible D gene (5 bases). The CDR3 extends over 13 amino acids. Germline lookup yields CDR1 SNHLY and CDR2 FYNNEI. V was clipped by 5 bases and J by 1 base, with 8 bases between them. The full variable domain, with the rest looked up from reference TRBV2 and TRBJ1-1, is EPEVTQTPSHQVTQMGQEVILRCVPISNHLYFYWYRQILGQKVEFLVSFYNNEISEKSEIFDDQFSVERPDGSNFTLKIRSTKLEDSAMYFCASSTGPNTEAFFGQGTRLTVV.

The V and J genes are TRBV18 and TRBJ1-1; 8 bases map to TRBD1. Germline CDR1 reads KGHSH; CDR2 reads LQKENI. The trim removed 4 bases at V and 8 bases at J, leaving 3 bases unmatched. The CDR3 loop spans 12 amino acids. The CDR3 sequence: CASSQDRGEAFF. The CDR3 DNA reads as TGTGCCAGCTCACAAGACAGGGGAGAAGCTTTCTTT.

The chain uses TRBV24-1 and TRBJ1-2, with a weak D call TRBD1 (5 bases). Germline loops: CDR1 KGHDR, CDR2 SFDVKD. The CDR3 spans 16 residues. V was shortened by 2 bases and J by 8 bases, with 20 bases between the two germline ends. The chain's CDR3 is CATSDSQGLSAGGYTF. For the CDR3, the DNA is TGTGCCACCAGTGATTCGCAGGGACTCTCGGCGGGGGGCTACACCTTC.

V and J are TRBV7-2 and TRBJ2-3; D possibly corresponds to TRBD1 (6 bases). Trimming took off 4 bases at V and 4 bases at J, with 12 bases between the two ends. This CDR3 contains 14 residues. The germline V gene encodes CDR1 SGHTA and CDR2 FQGNSA. The CDR3 sequence is CASSYRVGPDTQYF. The CDR3 nucleotides read TGTGCCAGCAGCTACAGGGTCGGTCCAGATACGCAGTATTTT.